The entry that follows covers one TCR beta chain sequence. Clones were sequenced by immunoSEQ multiplex PCR, and TCRdb holds only the in-frame ones, with some missing. The sample includes around 38,000 clones, 60% to 80% seen only once; the top ten take roughly 1.2%. This entry belongs to a study of preoperative IRX-2 immunotherapy in early breast cancer. Treatment in this sample: preoperative locoregional IRX-2 cytokine immunotherapy. Preoperative locoregional IRX-2 cytokine immunotherapy was tested in the phase Ib source study. The trim removed 7 bases at V and 4 bases at J, leaving 7 bases unmatched. From germline, CDR1 is SGHRS and CDR2 YFSETQ. The CDR3 loop spans 14 amino acids.

The receptor comes from a human donor with breast cancer. Source: tumor tissue, taken after IRX-2 immunotherapy. This chain links TRBV5-1 with TRBJ1-3; TRBD1 agrees at 8 bases. CDR3 loop: CASGLTGDGNTIYF. The CDR3 region has the DNA TGCGCCAGCGGTCTGACAGGGGACGGAAACACCATATATTTT.